This T cell receptor beta chain was sequenced for a study of graft-versus-host responses after intestinal transplantation listed by TCRdb under 2021. Context from the whole study: The transplants that recipients got were multivisceral, liver-intestinal, or isolated intestinal. Anti-thymocyte globulin induction was given to all recipients, followed by maintenance tacrolimus and steroids for approximately three years. After intestinal transplantation, graft-versus-host and host-versus-graft alloreactive T cell clones in the graft, circulation and bone marrow were tracked using bulk TCR-beta CDR3 sequencing. To identify alloreactive clones, pre-transplant mixed lymphocyte reaction products were sequenced and compared with unstimulated pre-transplant donor and recipient T cells. The cohort enrolled some 25 intestinal transplant recipients including one retransplant, and a few patients lacking pretransplant specimens were excluded. Donor T cell macrochimerism was defined as a peak of at least 4% donor T cells among recipient peripheral blood mononuclear cells. Instead of going to the commercial service, samples from a few later patients were sequenced in-house on an Illumina MiSeq and processed with MiXCR.

Libraries were constructed by the immunoSEQ multiplex PCR assay. In most patients, genomic DNA was isolated using the Qiagen DNeasy Blood and Tissue Kit and sent frozen to Adaptive Biotechnologies for TCR sequencing. Adaptive Biotechnologies carried out high-throughput TCR-beta CDR3 sequencing of genomic DNA for most patients. In the authors' own workflow: Adaptive's ImmunoSEQ software was the source of the TCR sequencing data for 15 to 20 patients, while a few other patients were processed with MiXCR and VDJtools. CD4 versus CD8 sorting errors were corrected by removing sequences found in both subsets at a frequency ratio below 5:1. CDR3 nucleotide sequences shared by donor and recipient were removed because the origin of these sequences could not be assigned. Alloreactive clones required at least 2-fold expansion over unstimulated cells and minimum CFSE-low frequency of 0.002% (template counts) or 0.001% (read counts). Mappable clones were those detected in sequenced pre-transplant spleen, lymph node, or MLR CFSE-low populations of the donor or recipient. The cumulative frequency of alloreactive clones was calculated as a percentage of all sequences, weighted by copy number. TCRdb stores this immuneACCESS table with in-frame sequences only. Part of the clones is absent; in the studies checked, under half of the shortfall reflects unresolved V genes, and no reason is known for the rest. That table is the source of V, J and clone size, and D and trimming were worked out from the DNA. The sample contains around 9,000 clones, about 33% of them found a single time. The ten top clones hold 3% to 3.5% of the sample.

The time point label on this specimen signifies: cells obtained before transplantation from donor or recipient. In mixed lymphocyte reactions, some 200,000 CFSE-labeled pre-transplant responders were plated with some 200,000 irradiated violet-dye-labeled stimulators and cultured for less than seven days. Proliferating CD3+CD4+CFSE-low and CD3+CD8+CFSE-low responder cells were FACS-sorted on a BD Influx sorter after the mixed lymphocyte reaction. In regard to this clone: No much larger clone exists at a distance of one base, and base qualities are not known.

Overall results and qualifications from the work: GvH clones turned up in recipient bone marrow, with some appearing earlier in ileal mucosa or blood, a pattern consistent with an intestinal mucosal origin. In the allografts of patients with donor T cell macrochimerism, GvH to HvG T cell clonal ratios were high. Early after transplant, peak levels of circulating GvH clones were found to be associated with declines in HvG clones. Conclusions were limited by the relatively low number and heterogeneity of intestinal transplant patients.

This TCR was sampled from a human patient who was an organ donor for intestinal transplantation. The material sequenced was alloreactive CD8+ T cells from a mixed lymphocyte reaction culture, taken before transplantation. The cell subset or site tag for this specimen amounts to: CFSE-low proliferating T cells sorted from approximately 6-day pre-transplant mixed lymphocyte reaction (GvH or HvG direction).

The DNA sequence follows: TGTGCCAGCAGCACCCGGGACAGGGGATACAATGAGCAGTTCTTC. This sequence encodes CASSTRDRGYNEQFF. This receptor chain uses TRBV7-9 and TRBJ2-1; 10 of the junction bases match TRBD1. The cysteine opens and the phenylalanine closes a CDR3 of 15 amino acids. The sequence is cut down to CDR3 DNA, 45 bases in frame from base 1. V ends up 5 bases short and J 4 bases short, with an unmatched junction base count of 5. CDR1 and CDR2 are drawn from the germline V gene (reference sequence): SEHNR, FQNEAQ.